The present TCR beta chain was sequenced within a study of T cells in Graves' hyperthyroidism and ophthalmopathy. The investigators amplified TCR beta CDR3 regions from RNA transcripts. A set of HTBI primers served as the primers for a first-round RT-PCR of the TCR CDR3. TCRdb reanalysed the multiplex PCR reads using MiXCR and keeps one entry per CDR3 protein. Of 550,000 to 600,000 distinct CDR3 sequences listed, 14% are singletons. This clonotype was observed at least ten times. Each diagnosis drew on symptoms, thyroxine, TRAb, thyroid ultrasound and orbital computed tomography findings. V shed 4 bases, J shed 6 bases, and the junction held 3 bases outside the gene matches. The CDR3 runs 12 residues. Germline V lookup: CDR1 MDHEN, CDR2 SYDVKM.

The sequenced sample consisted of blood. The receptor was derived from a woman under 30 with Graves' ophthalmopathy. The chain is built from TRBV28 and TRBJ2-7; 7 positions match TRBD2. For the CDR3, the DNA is TGTGCCAGCAGTTGGGGCGGGGGCGAGCAGTACTTC. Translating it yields CASSWGGGEQYF. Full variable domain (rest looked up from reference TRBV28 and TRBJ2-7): DVKVTQSSRYLVKRTGEKVFLECVQDMDHENMFWYRQDPGLGLRLIYFSYDVKMKEKGDIPEGYSVSREKKERFSLILESASTNQTSMYLCASSWGGGEQYFGPGTRLTVT.